These T cell receptor beta chains were read from a single sample in a study of cytomegalovirus exposure and HLA in healthy donors. Measured with immunoSEQ multiplex PCR; TCRdb has only the in-frame clones, and not every one. With about 51,000 clones in the sample, the ten largest clones hold 25% to 30%. The source material was PBMCs. The receptors here all came from a man in his forties in good health and CMV-seropositive. Both conserved end residues are part of each CDR3. The order of the fields is clone size, J gene, D gene, V gene, CDR3 DNA, CDR3 protein. A D gene is named only where the DNA matches it firmly. Size tells how often a clone was seen (once, few, many) or the class of an expanded clone, and some rows leave it out.

>.|TRBJ2-1|.|TRBV18
TGTGCCAGCTCACCACCGCGCGACAATGAGCAGTTCTTC
CASSPPRDNEQFF
>.|TRBJ2-7|.|TRBV7-3
TGTGCCAGCAGCTTGTCTCCCCCCCCTTCCGAGCAGTACTTC
CASSLSPPPSEQYF
>.|TRBJ2-5|.|TRBV5-4
TGTGCCAGCCAACCCGGGACTGAAGAGACCCAGTACTTC
CASQPGTEETQYF
>.|TRBJ2-1|.|TRBV5-1
TGCGCCAGCAGCGGTCAGGGTCGGAATGAGCAGTTCTTC
CASSGQGRNEQFF
>.|TRBJ2-3|TRBD2|TRBV6-4
TGTGCCAGCAGCGCGGGACTAGCGGGGTCAGATACGCAGTATTTT
CASSAGLAGSDTQYF
>medium-sized|TRBJ1-1|.|TRBV10-3
TGTGCCATCAGTGATGGACACCTGAACACTGAAGCTTTCTTT
CAISDGHLNTEAFF
>.|TRBJ1-2|.|TRBV4-3
TGCGCCAGCAGCCAAGAAGTAGGGGAAGCCTATGGCTACACCTTC
CASSQEVGEAYGYTF
>.|TRBJ2-1|.|TRBV7-9
TGTGCCAGCAGCCCGGGCGGGCGGACGGGAAGAAACAATGAGCAGTTCTTC
CASSPGGRTGRNNEQFF
>.|TRBJ2-1|TRBD1|TRBV30
TGTGCCTGGAGGATAGGAGACAGGGACAACAATGAGCAGTTCTTC
CAWRIGDRDNNEQFF
>.|TRBJ2-5|TRBD1|TRBV27
TGTGCCAGCAGTCTCAGGGGACAGTGGGGCGAGACCCAGTACTTC
CASSLRGQWGETQYF
>.|TRBJ2-1|TRBD2|TRBV19
TGTGCCAGTAGTCCTGGTTGGCGGGAGTTCGATGAGCAGTTCTTC
CASSPGWREFDEQFF
>.|TRBJ2-5|TRBD2|TRBV27
TGTGCCAGCAGTTTAAAGGAGGGAGGGCCGGGGGAGACCCAGTACTTC
CASSLKEGGPGETQYF
>.|TRBJ2-1|.|TRBV7-2
TGTGCCAGCAGCTTAGTCAGCTCCTACAATGAGCAGTTCTTC
CASSLVSSYNEQFF
>.|TRBJ2-1|TRBD2|TRBV27
TGTGCCAGCAGTTGGGATTTGGGACTAGCGGCCAATGAGCAGTTCTTC
CASSWDLGLAANEQFF
>.|TRBJ2-3|TRBD1|TRBV25-1
TGTGCCAGCAGTGGACAGGGGGGACGCACAGATACGCAGTATTTT
CASSGQGGRTDTQYF
>.|TRBJ1-4|TRBD1|TRBV15
TGTGCCACCAGCGGGCAGGGGGCGCCGCGGGAAAAACTGTTTTTT
CATSGQGAPREKLFF
>.|TRBJ2-7|TRBD1|TRBV13
TGTGCCAGCAGCCCCGCGGGACAGGGGACCTACGAGCAGTACTTC
CASSPAGQGTYEQYF
>.|TRBJ2-7|TRBD1|TRBV6-6
TGTGCCAGCAGTTACGGGGGACAGTCATCTTCCTACGAGCAGTACTTC
CASSYGGQSSSYEQYF
>.|TRBJ2-7|.|TRBV6-6
TGTGCCAGCAGTTACTCGGAGGCTACCTACGAGCAGTACTTC
CASSYSEATYEQYF
>.|TRBJ1-5|TRBD1|TRBV15
TGTGCCACCAGCCGGGACAGGGGTCAGCCCCAGCATTTT
CATSRDRGQPQHF
>.|TRBJ1-4|.|TRBV6-4
TGTGCCAGCAGTCGGGGAAGCGGTGAAAAACTGTTTTTT
CASSRGSGEKLFF
>.|TRBJ2-7|.|TRBV28
TGTGCCAGCAGCCCTGTGACAGGGACTGAGCAGTACTTC
CASSPVTGTEQYF
>.|TRBJ2-5|TRBD1|TRBV7-2
TGTGCCAGCAGCTCACAGGGGATAGAATCGGAGACCCAGTACTTC
CASSSQGIESETQYF
>.|TRBJ2-7|TRBD1|TRBV9
TGTGCCAGCAGCGTTCAGCAGGGGGCGCACTACGAGCAGTACTTC
CASSVQQGAHYEQYF
>.|TRBJ1-1|TRBD1|TRBV7-9
TGTGCCAGCAGCACCAACAGGGGCACTGAAGCTTTCTTT
CASSTNRGTEAFF
>.|TRBJ2-7|TRBD1|TRBV9
TGTGCCAGCAGCGAGGGACAGGGGATTTCTTACGAGCAGTACTTC
CASSEGQGISYEQYF
>.|TRBJ1-1|.|TRBV4-2
TGTGCCAGCAGCCCGGCAGAAGGGAGCACTGAAGCTTTCTTT
CASSPAEGSTEAFF
>.|TRBJ2-4|.|TRBV5-6
TGTGCCAGCAGCTCGACAGAAAACATTCAGTACTTC
CASSSTENIQYF
>.|TRBJ2-7|TRBD1|TRBV27
TGTGCCAGCAGTTGGGGACAGGGTAACCCCACCCACGAGCAGTACTTC
CASSWGQGNPTHEQYF
>.|TRBJ1-5|.|TRBV18
TGTGCCAGCTCACCCGGGGTAGGGAGGAGTCAGCCCCAGCATTTT
CASSPGVGRSQPQHF
>.|TRBJ2-3|TRBD2|TRBV5-6
TGTGCCAGCAGCTGGGGGACTAGCATTTCGGCAGATACGCAGTATTTT
CASSWGTSISADTQYF
>.|TRBJ2-7|.|TRBV9
TGTGCCAGCAGCCGCTCCGCGGGCGAGCAGTACTTC
CASSRSAGEQYF
>.|TRBJ2-2|TRBD1|TRBV19
TGTGCCAGTGCTGGGACAGGGGATAACACCGGGGAGCTGTTTTTT
CASAGTGDNTGELFF
>.|TRBJ1-1|TRBD1|TRBV7-2
TGTGCCAGCAACCTGTCAGGGGGATTTGAAGCTTTCTTT
CASNLSGGFEAFF